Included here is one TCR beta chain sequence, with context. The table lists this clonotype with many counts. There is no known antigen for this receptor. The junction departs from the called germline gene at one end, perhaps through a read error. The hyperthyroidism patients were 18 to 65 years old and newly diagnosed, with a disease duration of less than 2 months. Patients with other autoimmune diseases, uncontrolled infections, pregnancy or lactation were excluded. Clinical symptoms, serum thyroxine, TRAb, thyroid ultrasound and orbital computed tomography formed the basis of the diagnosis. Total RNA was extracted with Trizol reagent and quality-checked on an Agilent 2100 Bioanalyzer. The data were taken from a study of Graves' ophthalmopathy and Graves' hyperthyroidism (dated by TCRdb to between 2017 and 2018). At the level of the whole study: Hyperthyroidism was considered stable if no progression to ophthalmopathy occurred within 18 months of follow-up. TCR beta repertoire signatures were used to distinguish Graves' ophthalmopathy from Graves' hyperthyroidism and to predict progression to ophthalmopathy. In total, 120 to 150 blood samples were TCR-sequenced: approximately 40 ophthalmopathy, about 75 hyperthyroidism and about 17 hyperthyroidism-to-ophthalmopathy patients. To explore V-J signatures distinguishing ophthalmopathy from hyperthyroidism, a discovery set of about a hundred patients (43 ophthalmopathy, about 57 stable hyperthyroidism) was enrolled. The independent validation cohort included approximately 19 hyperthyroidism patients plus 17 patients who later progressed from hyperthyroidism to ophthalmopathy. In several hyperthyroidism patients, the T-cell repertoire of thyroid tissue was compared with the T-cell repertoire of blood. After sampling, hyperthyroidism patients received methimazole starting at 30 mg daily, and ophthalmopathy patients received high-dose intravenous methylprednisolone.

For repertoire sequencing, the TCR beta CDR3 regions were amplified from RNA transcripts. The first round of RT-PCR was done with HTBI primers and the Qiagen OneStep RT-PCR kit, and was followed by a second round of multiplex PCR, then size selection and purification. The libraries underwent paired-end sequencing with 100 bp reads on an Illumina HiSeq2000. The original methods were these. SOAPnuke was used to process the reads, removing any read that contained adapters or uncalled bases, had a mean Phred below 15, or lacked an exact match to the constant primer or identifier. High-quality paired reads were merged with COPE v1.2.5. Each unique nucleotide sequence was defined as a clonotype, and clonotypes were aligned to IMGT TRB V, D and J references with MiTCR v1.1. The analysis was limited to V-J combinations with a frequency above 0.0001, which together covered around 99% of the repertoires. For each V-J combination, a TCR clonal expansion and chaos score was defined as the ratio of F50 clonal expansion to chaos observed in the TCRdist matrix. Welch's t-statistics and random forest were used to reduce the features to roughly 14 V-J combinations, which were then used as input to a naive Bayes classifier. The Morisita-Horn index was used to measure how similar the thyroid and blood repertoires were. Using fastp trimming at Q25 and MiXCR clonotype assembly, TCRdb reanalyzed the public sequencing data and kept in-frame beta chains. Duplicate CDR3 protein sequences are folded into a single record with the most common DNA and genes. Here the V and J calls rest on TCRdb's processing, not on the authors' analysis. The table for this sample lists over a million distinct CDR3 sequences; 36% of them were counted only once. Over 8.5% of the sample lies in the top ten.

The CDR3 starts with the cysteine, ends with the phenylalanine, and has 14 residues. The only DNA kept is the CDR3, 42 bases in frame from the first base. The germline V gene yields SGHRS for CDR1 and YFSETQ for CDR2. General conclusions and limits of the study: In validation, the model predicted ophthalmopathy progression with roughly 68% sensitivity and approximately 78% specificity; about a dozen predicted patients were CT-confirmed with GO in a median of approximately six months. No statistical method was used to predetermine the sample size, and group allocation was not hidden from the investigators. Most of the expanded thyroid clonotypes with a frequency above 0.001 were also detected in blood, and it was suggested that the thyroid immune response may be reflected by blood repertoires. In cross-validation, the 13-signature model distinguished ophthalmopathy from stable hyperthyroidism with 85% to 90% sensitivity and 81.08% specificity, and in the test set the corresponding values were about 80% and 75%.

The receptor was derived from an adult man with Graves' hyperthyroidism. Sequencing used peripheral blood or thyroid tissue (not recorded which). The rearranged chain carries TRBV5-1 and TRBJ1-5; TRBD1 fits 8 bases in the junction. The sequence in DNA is TGTGCCAGCAGCCCCAGGGGGCAGAATCAGCCCCAGCATTTT. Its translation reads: CASSPRGQNQPQHF.